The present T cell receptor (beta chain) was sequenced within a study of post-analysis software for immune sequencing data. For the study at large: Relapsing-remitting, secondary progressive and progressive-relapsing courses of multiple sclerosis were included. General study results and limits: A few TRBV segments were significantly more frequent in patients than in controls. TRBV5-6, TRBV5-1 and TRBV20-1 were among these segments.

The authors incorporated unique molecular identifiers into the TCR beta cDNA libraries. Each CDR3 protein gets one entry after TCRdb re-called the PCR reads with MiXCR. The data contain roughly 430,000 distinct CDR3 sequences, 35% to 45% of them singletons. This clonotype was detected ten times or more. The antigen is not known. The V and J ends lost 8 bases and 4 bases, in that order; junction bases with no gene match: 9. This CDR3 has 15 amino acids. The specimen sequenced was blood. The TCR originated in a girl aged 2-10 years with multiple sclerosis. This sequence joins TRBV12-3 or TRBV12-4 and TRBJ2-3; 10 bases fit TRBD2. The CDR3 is CASEKLAGVADTQYF. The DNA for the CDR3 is TGTGCCAGCGAGAAGCTAGCGGGAGTGGCAGATACGCAGTATTTT.